Included here is one T cell receptor (beta chain) sequence, with context. Antigen: not known. The CDR3 spans 14 residues. Looked up from germline, CDR1 is SGHTA and CDR2 is FQGNSA. Deletions cut 10 bases from V and 1 base from J, with 16 bases between. This sample was taken from a study of T cell responses to AZD1222 COVID-19 vaccine. Points from the study as a whole: Females outnumbered males among donors, who were mostly white British; clonal diversity was possibly underestimated. The number of AZD1222 recipients seropositive at baseline was only six.

TCRdb keeps only in-frame clones here, not all; method: immunoSEQ multiplex PCR. Of 110,000 or so clones detected, more than 75% appear once; the ten largest clones hold around 4.5%. Sequencing was performed on peripheral blood, taken 28 days after the second AZD1222 dose. The chain uses TRBV7-2 and TRBJ1-1; no clear D. The TCR originated in an adult who received the AZD1222 COVID-19 vaccine. The CDR3 coding sequence is TGTGCCAAAAGCAATCTGGGAAAGAACACTGAAGCTTTCTTT. It encodes CAKSNLGKNTEAFF.